The 29 T cell receptor beta chains below were found in one sample sequenced in a study of T cell responses to AZD1222 COVID-19 vaccine. The data were produced by immunoSEQ multiplex PCR, yet TCRdb's version contains in-frame clones alone and is incomplete. Among 150,000 to 200,000 clones, 90% to 95% were seen once, and the ten largest hold roughly 0.9%. The sample was peripheral blood, taken on day 0 of AZD1222 vaccination. Receptors were obtained from an adult in good health.

The CDR3 DNA is TGTGCCAGCAGTCTTGGGGACATCACAGATACGCAGTATTTT. Translated, it gives CASSLGDITDTQYF. The chain combines TRBV2 with TRBJ2-3; D is possibly TRBD1 (6 bases). Germline loops: CDR1 SNHLY, CDR2 FYNNEI. This CDR3 contains 14 residues. V dropped 5 bases and J dropped 2 bases, with 11 bases sitting between them.

V and J are TRBV15 and TRBJ1-6; D remains ambiguous. Germline V lookup: CDR1 LNHNV, CDR2 YYDKDF (reference sequence). The ends were cut back, 0 bases at V and 4 bases at J, with 7 bases in the middle. The CDR3 length is 15 residues. The CDR3 bases are TGTGCCACCAGCAGAGATCTAGTTTATAATTCACCCCTCCACTTT. Encoded protein: CATSRDLVYNSPLHF. Full variable domain (rest looked up from reference TRBV15 and TRBJ1-6): DAMVIQNPRYQVTQFGKPVTLSCSQTLNHNVMYWYQQKSSQAPKLLFHYYDKDFNNEADTPDNFQSRRPNTSFCFLDIRSPGLGDTAMYLCATSRDLVYNSPLHFGNGTRLTVT.

The V gene is TRBV12-3 or TRBV12-4, the J gene TRBJ2-1; 7 bases align to TRBD2. The CDR3 contains 13 residues. V trimming: 5 bases; J trimming: 8 bases; junction bases outside the gene matches: 6. CDR3 DNA: TGTGCCAGCAGTCGAGAAGCGGGGTATGAGCAGTTCTTC. Its protein product is CASSREAGYEQFF.

The CDR3 DNA sequence: TGTGCCAGTCCCGGACAGGGATGGGAAGAGACCCAGTACTTC. Translated: CASPGQGWEETQYF. This chain joins TRBV6-5 and TRBJ2-5, with 8 bases matching TRBD1. CDR3 length: 14 residues. With 9 bases clipped from V and 3 bases from J, the junction kept 9 bases outside the gene matches. Germline values: CDR1 MNHEY, CDR2 SVGAGI.

CDR3 DNA sequence: TGCAGCGAGGGACAGAAGAACACTGAAGCTTTCTTT. Translated, it gives CSEGQKNTEAFF. The chain employs TRBV29-1 and TRBJ1-1, with TRBD1 matching over 7 bases. V lost 7 bases and J lost 1; bases outside the gene matches: 3. Per the germline V gene, CDR1 is SQVTM and CDR2 is ANQGSEA. The CDR3 has 12 residues.

The V call is TRBV4-1, the J call TRBJ2-5; 12 positions agree with TRBD2. The CDR3 extends over 17 amino acids. Trimming removed 4 bases from V and 7 bases from J; junction bases left unmatched: 13. CDR1 MGHRA and CDR2 YSYEKL come from the germline V gene. In DNA, the CDR3 is TGCGCCAGCAGCCCGCCTACCCCGACTAGCGGGGGAGGGACCCAGTACTTC. This translates into CASSPPTPTSGGGTQYF.

The chain couples TRBV5-6 to TRBJ2-7; unclear D gene. V dropped 0 bases and J dropped 4 bases, with 14 bases sitting between them. Germline V lookup: CDR1 SGHDT, CDR2 YYEEEE. The CDR3 spans 15 residues. CDR3 DNA sequence: TGTGCCAGCAGCTTGGGGGCCACCTTACCGTACGAGCAGTACTTC. It specifies CASSLGATLPYEQYF.

The V and J genes are TRBV19 and TRBJ2-7, with 7 bases lining up with TRBD1. CDR1 and CDR2 (germline): LNHDA, SQIVND (reference sequence). This CDR3 is built from 15 residues. Losses at the gene ends were 5 bases for V and 5 bases for J; bases not matched to a gene: 12. The CDR3 reads CASSENRGPFDEQYF. Written as DNA, the CDR3 is TGTGCCAGTAGTGAGAACAGGGGACCCTTTGACGAGCAGTACTTC.

This chain uses TRBV7-6 with TRBJ2-2, with D unresolved. V was clipped by 7 bases and J by 6 bases, with 15 bases between them. This CDR3 spans 14 amino acids. Germline loops: CDR1 SGHVS, CDR2 FNYEAQ. Here the CDR3 DNA reads TGTGCCAGCATCAATCAGAGGTGCCCCGGGGAGCTGTTTTTT. This codes for CASINQRCPGELFF. Drawing the rest from reference TRBV7-6 and TRBJ2-2, the complete variable domain is GAGVSQSPRYKVTKRGQDVALRCDPISGHVSLYWYRQALGQGPEFLTYFNYEAQQDKSGLPNDRFSAERPEGSISTLTIQRTEQRDSAMYRCASINQRCPGELFFGEGSRLTVL.

The V gene is TRBV24-1, the J gene TRBJ2-7; tentatively, D is TRBD1 (5 bases). Germline V gene data show CDR1 as KGHDR and CDR2 as SFDVKD. The CDR3 has 12 residues. V lost 3 bases and J lost 6, with 8 bases in between. The CDR3 here is CATSDPQGEQYF. The CDR3 DNA sequence: TGTGCCACCAGTGATCCCCAGGGCGAGCAGTACTTC.

Only one count was recorded for this clone. At one end, the junction sequence differs from germline, possibly due to a read error. The CDR3, as DNA: TGCAGTGTTGTGAAGACTGAAGCTTTCTTT. Amino acid sequence: CSVVKTEAFF. The chain recombines TRBV20-1 with TRBJ1-1; D gene ambiguous. The CDR3 has 10 amino acids. CDR1 and CDR2 (germline): DFQATT, SNEGSKA (reference sequence).

The J gene is TRBJ2-7, the V gene TRBV13; no definite D call. Germline V lookup: CDR1 PRHDT, CDR2 FYEKMQ (reference sequence). Between the trimmed V and J ends, which lost 5 bases and 0 bases, there was a span of 8 bases. The CDR3 covers 13 residues. In DNA, the CDR3 is TGTGCCAGCAGCCCCACAAGCTCCTACGAGCAGTACTTC. This gives the protein CASSPTSSYEQYF.

The chain combines TRBV2 with TRBJ2-3, with TRBD1 identical over 7 bases. CDR3 length: 14 amino acids. The V gene end was trimmed by 8 bases and the J gene end by 0 bases; junction bases not matched to a gene: 5. Germline V lookup: CDR1 SNHLY, CDR2 FYNNEI. The CDR3 sequence: CASSQGLSTDTQYF. In DNA form, the CDR3 reads TGTGCCAGCTCACAGGGGCTGAGCACAGATACGCAGTATTTT. The entire variable domain, with the rest obtained from reference TRBV2 and TRBJ2-3, is as follows: EPEVTQTPSHQVTQMGQEVILRCVPISNHLYFYWYRQILGQKVEFLVSFYNNEISEKSEIFDDQFSVERPDGSNFTLKIRSTKLEDSAMYFCASSQGLSTDTQYFGPGTRLTVL.

This clone was detected only once. The chain joins TRBV29-1 to TRBJ1-2; TRBD1 aligns across 9 bases. The CDR3 contains 13 residues. Germline loops: CDR1 SQVTM, CDR2 ANQGSEA. V lost 5 bases to trimming and J lost 5 bases; unmatched junction nucleotides: 6. The CDR3 nucleotides are TGCAGCGTTCGGGACAGGGAAAAATATGGCTACACCTTC. Its translation: CSVRDREKYGYTF.

The rearrangement joins TRBV3-1 (or the pseudogene TRBV3-2) to TRBJ1-1; possibly TRBD1 for D (5 bases). The CDR3 sequence is 15 residues long. V dropped 1 base and J dropped 4 bases, with 13 bases sitting between them. Germline values: CDR1 LGHDT, CDR2 YNNKEL (reference sequence). CDR3 coding DNA: TGTGCCAGCAGCCAAGCGAGGGGCACGGGCACTGAAGCTTTCTTT. Encoded protein: CASSQARGTGTEAFF.

The chain uses TRBV6-4 and TRBJ2-3; D is ambiguous. Trimming cost V 6 bases and J 2 bases, with 9 bases left between them. The CDR3 spans 13 residues. Germline V gives CDR1 MRHNA, CDR2 SNTAGT. CDR3 nucleotides: TGTGCCAGCAGCCAAAGGTACACAGATACGCAGTATTTT. Translation: CASSQRYTDTQYF.

The rearrangement uses TRBV2 and TRBJ1-4; possible D gene TRBD1, 6 bases. Germline CDR1 SNHLY, CDR2 FYNNEI. V was pared by 6 bases and J by 8 bases, with 19 bases between. This CDR3 is built from 15 residues. The chain's CDR3 is CASRSPSGVGEKLFF. CDR3 nucleotides: TGTGCCAGCAGGTCCCCCTCAGGGGTCGGGGAAAAACTGTTTTTT.

The chain carries TRBV5-1 and TRBJ2-5; possible D gene TRBD1, 5 bases. The CDR3 spans 15 residues. From germline, CDR1 is SGHRS and CDR2 YFSETQ. Trimming shortened V by 2 bases and J by 2 bases, and 13 bases separated the two germline ends. The CDR3 spells CASSLRGRGQETQYF. The CDR3 bases are TGCGCCAGCAGCTTAAGGGGAAGGGGTCAAGAGACCCAGTACTTC.

The V call is TRBV6-5, the J call TRBJ1-2; possibly TRBD1 for D (6 bases). This CDR3 is built from 15 residues. V was clipped by 3 bases and J by 0 bases, with 11 bases between them. Germline CDR1 reads MNHEY; CDR2 reads SVGAGI. This CDR3 is CASSYWGGANYGYTF. Here the CDR3 DNA reads TGTGCCAGCAGTTATTGGGGGGGCGCTAACTATGGCTACACCTTC.

This chain links TRBV2 with TRBJ1-2, with no clear D. This CDR3 region has 12 residues. The V gene's germline CDR1 is SNHLY and CDR2 FYNNEI. V was pared by 2 bases and J by 2 bases, with 3 bases between. CDR3 DNA: TGTGCCAGCAGTGAACCAAACTATGGCTACACCTTC. Protein sequence: CASSEPNYGYTF.

This clone is a singleton in its sample. This chain connects TRBV15 to TRBJ1-2, with 9 bases identical to TRBD1. V lost 1 base, J lost 0 bases, and 9 bases stayed unmatched. The CDR3 sequence is 18 residues long. From germline, CDR1 is LNHNV and CDR2 YYDKDF (reference sequence). CDR3: CATSRGPLGQGTNYGYTF. CDR3 nucleotides: TGTGCCACCAGCAGAGGGCCGCTTGGACAGGGGACTAACTATGGCTACACCTTC.

The chain has TRBV18 and TRBJ1-4; 7 bases map to TRBD1. Germline V CDR1 and CDR2: KGHSH, LQKENI. CDR3 size: 15 residues. With 2 bases clipped from V and 8 bases from J, the junction kept 8 bases outside the gene matches. As DNA, the CDR3 is TGTGCCAGCTCACCATTTACAGGGGCGAGCGAAAAACTGTTTTTT. Amino acids: CASSPFTGASEKLFF.

This chain connects TRBV5-1 to TRBJ1-2, with D maybe TRBD1 (5 bases). CDR1 and CDR2 (germline): SGHRS, YFSETQ. This CDR3 has 13 amino acids. V dropped 3 bases and J dropped 4 bases, with 10 bases sitting between them. The DNA for the CDR3 is TGCGCCAGCAGCTGGGACGGCGGCTATGGCTACACCTTC. It codes for CASSWDGGYGYTF.

The V and J genes are TRBV9 and TRBJ2-2; 9 nucleotides agree with TRBD1. With 4 bases clipped from V and 4 bases from J, the junction kept 8 bases outside the gene matches. The CDR3 contains 16 residues. Germline CDR1 is SGDLS and CDR2 is YYNGEE. The CDR3 region is CASSLEQGAGTGELFF. DNA of the CDR3: TGTGCCAGCAGCCTCGAACAGGGGGCGGGCACCGGGGAGCTGTTTTTT.

The CDR3 is CASSFGSSYNEQFF. In DNA form, the CDR3 reads TGTGCCAGCAGTTTTGGGAGCTCCTACAATGAGCAGTTCTTC. The rearrangement uses TRBV27 and TRBJ2-1; tentative D call: TRBD2 (5 bases). V gave up 3 bases and J gave up 0 bases, with 6 bases separating them. Germline values: CDR1 MNHEY, CDR2 SMNVEV (reference sequence). The CDR3 sequence is 14 residues long.

This clone was seen just once. V gene TRBV21-1 combines with J gene TRBJ2-3; TRBD1 is the table's D call and was not checked against the DNA. TRBV21-1 is described as a pseudogene. This CDR3 contains 14 residues. The CDR3 DNA follows: TGTGCCAGCAGCAAAGTTCCAGGCACAGATACGCAGTATTTT. It codes for CASSKVPGTDTQYF.

This rearrangement joins TRBV7-6 to TRBJ1-3; no reliable D call. CDR1 and CDR2 (germline): SGHVS, FNYEAQ. V lost 5 bases and J 1 base, leaving 9 bases between the germline ends. This CDR3 is built from 14 residues. This chain's CDR3 is CASSERRSGNTIYF. CDR3 DNA sequence: TGTGCCAGCAGCGAGAGGAGGTCTGGAAACACCATATATTTT.

This chain connects TRBV29-1 to TRBJ2-3; 9 bases line up with TRBD2. CDR1 SQVTM and CDR2 ANQGSEA come from the germline V gene. This CDR3 contains 15 residues. V lost 7 bases to trimming and J lost 1 base; unmatched junction nucleotides: 9. CDR3 loop: CSAAGASGGTDTQYF. DNA for the CDR3: TGCAGCGCCGCGGGGGCTAGCGGGGGCACAGATACGCAGTATTTT.

Only one count was recorded for this clone. The genes are TRBV5-1 and TRBJ1-2; D is undetermined. V was clipped by 0 bases and J by 4 bases, with 7 bases between them. CDR3 size: 13 residues. CDR1 is SGHRS, CDR2 YFSETQ, per germline. The CDR3 reads CASSLEQIYGYTF. The CDR3 DNA follows: TGCGCCAGCAGCTTGGAACAGATCTATGGCTACACCTTC.